This T cell receptor beta chain was sequenced in a study of beta chain features in type 1 diabetes. In the case of this clone: What it binds is unknown.

Reverse transcription of all isolated RNA meant that expressed TCRB transcripts were sequenced. The protocol was immunoSEQ multiplex PCR, while the TCRdb copy is restricted to in-frame clones and leaves out a portion. Of 140,000 to 150,000 clones listed, about 10% are singletons. Study results and caveats: Small HLA sub-analyses could not settle whether HLA shapes TCRB rearrangement. Patients with type 1 diabetes showed fewer VDJ junction insertions and more deletions.

The V segment lost 5 bases and the J segment 6 bases; nucleotides outside the gene matches: 6. This CDR3 has 14 amino acids. Germline CDR1 is SGHAT and CDR2 is FQNNGV. The TCR originated in a man aged 18 to 30 in good health. Sequencing used naive CD4+ T cells from blood. The J gene is TRBJ2-3, the V gene TRBV11-2; 9 positions agree with TRBD2. CDR3 sequence: CASSGRTSVDTQYF. The CDR3 nucleotides are TGTGCCAGCAGCGGTAGGACTAGCGTGGATACGCAGTATTTT.